A selection of T cell receptor beta chains follows, all from one sample in a study of cytomegalovirus exposure and HLA in healthy donors. The assay was immunoSEQ multiplex PCR, and TCRdb's table has in-frame clones only and misses some. Of some 57,000 clones detected, around 90% appear once; the ten largest clones hold approximately 1.4%. What was sequenced was PBMCs. The origin of the receptors is a young man in good health and CMV-seropositive. CDR3s include the opening cysteine and the closing phenylalanine or tryptophan. The D gene is left open where the match is weak. Some rows have no size entry. The others give once, few or many, or a class for an expanded clone.

D gene	V gene	J gene	clone size	CDR3 DNA	CDR3 protein
TRBD1	TRBV5-5	TRBJ1-3	.	TGTGCCAGCAGCTGGGACAGGGGAGGAGGAAACACCATATATTTT	CASSWDRGGGNTIYF
TRBD1	TRBV28	TRBJ2-7	.	TGTGCCAGCAGCACCCCGGGGACAGTTACCTACGAGCAGTACTTC	CASSTPGTVTYEQYF
.	TRBV9	TRBJ2-7	.	TGTGCCAGCAGCGAGGGGGATGGATCCTACGAGCAGTACTTC	CASSEGDGSYEQYF
.	TRBV5-8	TRBJ2-3	.	TGTGCCAGCAGCTTGGAGCCTAGCACTTCAGATACGCAGTATTTT	CASSLEPSTSDTQYF
TRBD2	TRBV7-2	TRBJ2-7	.	TGTGCCAGCAGCTATTCCGGGACTAGCGACTACGAGCAGTACTTC	CASSYSGTSDYEQYF
.	TRBV25-1	TRBJ1-3	few	TGTGCCAGCAGTCCTATCGGCTCTGGAAACACCATATATTTT	CASSPIGSGNTIYF
TRBD1	TRBV19	TRBJ1-1	.	TGTGCCAGTAGACCAAACCGGGACAGGGGGCAAGCTTTCTTT	CASRPNRDRGQAFF
TRBD1	TRBV19	TRBJ2-7	.	TGTGCCAGTAGCCTCCCGGGGACAGGGACTCGGGAGCAGTACTTC	CASSLPGTGTREQYF
TRBD1	TRBV6-5	TRBJ1-5	.	TGTGCCAGCAGCCTTACAGGGGGCGGGCAGCCCCAGCATTTT	CASSLTGGGQPQHF
TRBD1	TRBV4-3	TRBJ2-7	.	TGCGCCAGCAGCCAGGACTCGACAGGGGCCGTCTCCTACGAGCAGTACTTC	CASSQDSTGAVSYEQYF
TRBD2	TRBV10-1	TRBJ2-1	.	TGCGCCAGCAGTGGGGCGCTAGCGGGAGGTGCCTCCTACAATGAGCAGTTCTTC	CASSGALAGGASYNEQFF
.	TRBV19	TRBJ1-1	few	TGTGCCAGTAGTATTGCCGCAGCGGTGAACACTGAAGCTTTCTTT	CASSIAAAVNTEAFF
TRBD1	TRBV5-4	TRBJ1-4	.	TGTGCCAGCAGCTCAGGGGGAGCCAATGATGAAAAACTGTTTTTT	CASSSGGANDEKLFF
TRBD2	TRBV10-2	TRBJ2-5	few	TGCGCCAGCAGTGCGACTAGCGGCATAGTGAGTCGAACCCAGTACTTC	CASSATSGIVSRTQYF
TRBD1	TRBV6-6	TRBJ2-7	.	TGTGCCAGCAGTTCGACAGGGGTTTATGAGCAGTACTTC	CASSSTGVYEQYF
.	TRBV7-9	TRBJ1-1	.	TGTGCCAGCAGCTTGGAGAATCGGGGAGCTTTCTTT	CASSLENRGAFF
TRBD2	TRBV5-1	TRBJ2-7	.	TGCGCCAGCAGCCTCGGACTAGTTGCAAAGGAGCAGTACTTC	CASSLGLVAKEQYF
TRBD1	TRBV5-1	TRBJ2-7	.	TGCGCCAGCAGCCTGGGACAGGGGAGCTCCTACGAGCAGTACTTC	CASSLGQGSSYEQYF
TRBD1	TRBV2	TRBJ2-7	once	TGTGCCAGGCAGGGGACAGGGGGCTACGAGCAGTACTTC	CARQGTGGYEQYF
.	TRBV15	TRBJ2-1	.	TGTGCCACCAGCAGGCGGGACGAGCAGTTCTTC	CATSRRDEQFF
.	TRBV12-1	TRBJ2-3	.	TGTGCCAGCAGCTTGAGGACAGGGGGCCCAGATACGCAGTATTTT	CASSLRTGGPDTQYF
TRBD2	TRBV27	TRBJ2-7	.	TGTGCCACCAAGGGACTAGCGTCTTCCTACGAGCAGTACTTC	CATKGLASSYEQYF
TRBD1	TRBV5-8	TRBJ1-5	.	TGTGCCAGCAGCTCCACGACCGGGACAGGGTTACTCAATCAGCCCCAGCATTTT	CASSSTTGTGLLNQPQHF
.	TRBV9	TRBJ2-1	.	TGTGCCAGCAGCGTAGGATGGGGCAGACAATCCAATGAGCAGTTCTTC	CASSVGWGRQSNEQFF
.	TRBV6-4	TRBJ2-2	.	TGTGCCAGCAGCCCCGACGCGGGGATCACCGGGGAGCTGTTTTTT	CASSPDAGITGELFF
TRBD1	TRBV5-1	TRBJ2-2	once	TGCGCCAGCAGCCCCGGGACAGGCACCGGGGAGCTGTTTTTT	CASSPGTGTGELFF
TRBD2	TRBV11-2	TRBJ2-3	.	TGTGCCAGCAGGGGGAGGGCCGGCACAGATACGCAGTATTTT	CASRGRAGTDTQYF
.	TRBV29-1	TRBJ2-6	.	TGCAGCGTGATGTCACCCACTTCTGGGGCCAACGTCCTGACTTTC	CSVMSPTSGANVLTF
.	TRBV27	TRBJ1-5	.	TGTGCCAGCAGACCGGGACATAGCAATCAGCCCCAGCATTTT	CASRPGHSNQPQHF
.	TRBV4-2	TRBJ2-1	.	TGTGCCAGCAGCCAAGGAATAGCGGCCAATGGGTTTAATGAGCAGTTCTTC	CASSQGIAANGFNEQFF
.	TRBV4-3	TRBJ1-3	.	TGCGCCAGCAGCCAAGTTTTCGAGCTCTCTGGAAACACCATATATTTT	CASSQVFELSGNTIYF
.	TRBV9	TRBJ1-1	.	TGTGCCAGCAGCGTAGACGGTACTGAAGCTTTCTTT	CASSVDGTEAFF
TRBD1	TRBV6-1	TRBJ2-5	.	TGTGCCAGCAGTGTAGGACAGGATTCAGGGACCCAGTACTTC	CASSVGQDSGTQYF
.	TRBV5-1	TRBJ2-7	.	TGCGCCAGCAGCTTGGTGCAGGGCAACGACGAGCAGTACTTC	CASSLVQGNDEQYF
.	TRBV18	TRBJ1-5	.	TGTGCCAGCTCACCATCGGGGTTAAGCAATCAGCCCCAGCATTTT	CASSPSGLSNQPQHF
TRBD1	TRBV11-3	TRBJ1-1	.	TGTGCCAGCAGCGCGGACAGGACGAACACTGAAGCTTTCTTT	CASSADRTNTEAFF
TRBD2	TRBV18	TRBJ2-7	once	TGTGCCAGCTCCCCAACCGGGACTAGAAGCGAGCAGTACTTC	CASSPTGTRSEQYF
.	TRBV6-5	TRBJ2-7	.	TGTGCCAGCAGTAATCCCCTAGGGGGTGAGCAGTACTTC	CASSNPLGGEQYF
TRBD1	TRBV6-5	TRBJ1-5	.	TGTGCCAGCAGCCGTGGACAGGATTATCAGCCCCAGCATTTT	CASSRGQDYQPQHF
.	TRBV11-2	TRBJ1-1	.	TGTGCCAGCAGCCTCGTCCAGGTGAAGAACACTGAAGCTTTCTTT	CASSLVQVKNTEAFF
.	TRBV9	TRBJ2-3	.	TGTGCCAGCAGTCCCTCTGGCGGGAGCACAGATACGCAGTATTTT	CASSPSGGSTDTQYF
TRBD2	TRBV7-2	TRBJ2-4	once	TGTGCCAGCAGCTCCGCTAGGGTTAGCGGGAATGCCAAAAACATTCAGTACTTC	CASSSARVSGNAKNIQYF
TRBD1	TRBV2	TRBJ2-3	.	TGTGCCAGCAGAACAGGGGAAGAAGGGTCAGATACGCAGTATTTT	CASRTGEEGSDTQYF
TRBD1	TRBV10-3	TRBJ2-1	.	TGTGCCATCAATTCCGACAGGGCGATCGATGAGCAGTTCTTC	CAINSDRAIDEQFF
.	TRBV21-1	TRBJ2-6	once	TGTGCCAGCCGGGATTTGGCGAACTCTGGGGCCAACGTCCTGACTTTC	CASRDLANSGANVLTF
.	TRBV5-4	TRBJ2-3	.	TGTGCCAGCAGCTTGGGAAGACAAACGAGCACAGATACGCAGTATTTT	CASSLGRQTSTDTQYF
.	TRBV30	TRBJ1-4	.	TGTGCCTCAGCGGGCAGCTTTAATGAAAAACTGTTTTTT	CASAGSFNEKLFF
TRBD2	TRBV9	TRBJ2-1	once	TGTGCCAGCAGCGTGGCCAGCGGGAGTTCATATGAGCAGTTCTTC	CASSVASGSSYEQFF